The 5 T cell receptor beta chains given below trace back to one sample, sequenced in a study of PD-L1 blockade in urothelial cancer. Regarding time point: pretreatment peripheral blood. Method: immunoSEQ multiplex PCR; TCRdb's copy keeps in-frame clones and lacks some. The table records fewer than 60,000 clones, more than 80% of them present only once. The material sequenced was PBMCs, taken around atezolizumab (anti-PD-L1) treatment. These receptors were collected from a man aged 50 to 59 with urothelial cancer.

This chain links TRBV5-1 with TRBJ2-2; D gene ambiguous. Germline assignment: CDR1 SGHRS and CDR2 YFSETQ. Deletions cut 1 base from V and 4 bases from J, with 5 bases between. The CDR3 runs to 13 residues. CDR3 in DNA: TGCGCCAGCAGCTTGACGGTCACCGGGGAGCTGTTTTTT. It is translated as CASSLTVTGELFF.

J is TRBJ2-1 and V is TRBV2; 9 positions match TRBD2. The CDR3 is 15 amino acids. Germline CDR1 SNHLY, CDR2 FYNNEI. The trim removed 6 bases at V and 4 bases at J, leaving 7 bases unmatched. CDR3 DNA sequence: TGTGCCAGCAGCCTTCCGGGACTAGCTTACAATGAGCAGTTCTTC. It codes for CASSLPGLAYNEQFF. The whole variable domain, filled in from reference TRBV2 and TRBJ2-1, reads EPEVTQTPSHQVTQMGQEVILRCVPISNHLYFYWYRQILGQKVEFLVSFYNNEISEKSEIFDDQFSVERPDGSNFTLKIRSTKLEDSAMYFCASSLPGLAYNEQFFGPGTRLTVL.

V usage is TRBV27 and J usage is TRBJ2-7; TRBD1 matches 10 bases. With 9 bases clipped from V and 4 bases from J, the junction kept 15 bases outside the gene matches. The germline CDR1 and CDR2 sequences are MNHEY and SMNVEV (reference sequence). This CDR3 spans 16 amino acids. CDR3 sequence reads: CARNNTRDRGNYEQYF. CDR3 nucleotide sequence: TGTGCCAGAAATAATACCCGGGACAGGGGAAATTACGAGCAGTACTTC.

The chain couples TRBV2 to TRBJ2-3, with 8 bases fitting TRBD2. The V segment lost 6 bases and the J segment 8 bases; nucleotides outside the gene matches: 10. In germline, CDR1 is SNHLY, CDR2 FYNNEI. The CDR3 is 14 residues long. The CDR3 nucleotides are TGTGCCAGCAGGTCCTCGGGGGGGCCTGGTACGCAGTATTTT. It encodes CASRSSGGPGTQYF.

The chain links TRBV13 to TRBJ2-1, with a tentative D call TRBD2 (5 bases). Trimming removed 7 bases at V and 8 bases at J, with 18 bases between. The CDR3 is made up of 14 amino acids. Germline-derived CDR1 and CDR2 are PRHDT and FYEKMQ (reference sequence). The CDR3 sequence is CASTLNRGYDEQFF. The CDR3 coding sequence is TGTGCCAGCACCCTTAATCGGGGTTACGATGAGCAGTTCTTC.